This T cell receptor (beta chain) was obtained from a study of shared clonotypes between healthy human individuals. CD45RO-negative, CCR7-positively selected cells formed the naive CD8 fraction, excluding terminally differentiated effector memory CD45RA+ cells. Germline-derived CDR1 and CDR2 are MNHEY and SMNVEV (reference sequence). V was trimmed by 6 bases and J by 2 bases, leaving 10 bases between them. The CDR3 is made up of 13 amino acids. Assay used: immunoSEQ multiplex PCR; TCRdb lists only in-frame clones, some missing. The table includes roughly 2.1 million clones, about 93% detected once. Material for sequencing was naive CD8+ T cells from PBMCs. The sequence came from a young man in good health. Some clones in this sample may be carry-over from other donors' samples. This chain joins TRBV27 and TRBJ2-5; no clear D. Here the CDR3 reads CASRLIEQETQYF. The CDR3 bases are TGTGCCAGCAGGCTTATCGAGCAAGAGACCCAGTACTTC.